This record concerns one T cell receptor (beta chain) sequence. This clonotype appeared many times. No cognate antigen has been identified for it. Base qualities are missing; no much larger clone stands one base away. The CDR3 runs 13 residues from the cysteine to the phenylalanine. Only the CDR3 portion is preserved as DNA: 39 bases, with reading frame beginning at the first base. Trimming at the junction amounts to 3 bases on V and 13 bases on J, and the germline ends lie 13 bases apart. CDR1 and CDR2 are read off the germline V gene as SNHLY and FYNNEI. These data originate in a study of human T cells and chemical hapten exposure (TCRdb year 2021). Study-level background: The libraries were sequenced as a pool, and the TCR yield per sample differed mostly because of small variations in library volumes within the pool. Peripheral blood TCR repertoire changes were tracked in vivo in alopecia patients during primary and secondary sensitization to the hapten diphenylcyclopropenone (DPC).

What the research found in general, with its limitations: The number of TCRs above 1 in 1000 frequency did not change with DPC sensitization; there was no evidence of global repertoire structure alterations. Repeated subsampling changed both the strength of the expansion versus patch-test correlation and the threshold at which the correlation became significant.

During library preparation, unique molecular identifiers were attached to individual cDNA molecules so that TCRs could be counted in a quantitative, reproducible way. From each blood RNA sample, both TCR alpha and TCR beta chains were sequenced. The authors' analysis ran thus. A median of about 87,000 TCRs per sample was observed, with a range of about 23,224 to 700,000. The Decombinator software suite was used to annotate the V, J and CDR3 of the TCR reads. To make PS versus PT1 abundance plots, every sample was subsampled to the same number of TCRs (28,000). TCRs were defined as expanded if absent before sensitization and observed at least eight times at the 2-week time point. TCRdb reprocessed the public reads (quality trimming at Q25 with fastp, clone calling with MiXCR) and kept in-frame beta chains. Identical CDR3 protein sequences are pooled into one entry, listed with their most common genes and DNA. For this entry, the V and J calls and clone size follow TCRdb and not the study's own pipeline. Counted in this sample were 95,000 to 150,000 distinct CDR3 sequences; around 9% of them appeared once. The leading ten clones occupy 1.1% to 1.5% of the sample.

Total RNA was isolated from unfractionated whole blood collected in Tempus Blood RNA tubes. About 5 healthy volunteers served as TCR sequencing controls and were bled at day 0, 2 weeks and 6 weeks. What was sequenced was whole blood. The sequence joins TRBV2 to TRBJ1-6, with an unclear D gene assignment. The TCR comes from a human donor in good health. Some clones in this sample may be carry-over from other donors' samples. Donor details come from another sample of the same person, matched by shared clones. In nucleotide form, the sequence is TGTGCCAGCAGTGAGAGTTGGTACTCTCCCCTCCACTTT. This codes for CASSESWYSPLHF.